The 31 T cell receptor beta chains presented below share a single source sample, sequenced in a study of graft-versus-host responses after intestinal transplantation. Some clones are missing from TCRdb's copy, which holds only in-frame ones; the method was immunoSEQ multiplex PCR. This table holds 7,500 to 8,500 clones, roughly 70% found once. Graft tissue processing released intraepithelial and lamina propria lymphocytes. Sequences were derived from ileum tissue, sampled around 530 days after intestinal transplant. All receptors derive from a human patient who received an intestinal transplant, so some T cells may come from the graft donor.

The chain uses TRBV14 and TRBJ1-2; no definite D call. CDR1 and CDR2 (germline): SGHDN, FVKESK. V lost 5 bases to trimming and J lost 4 bases, with 20 bases between them. The CDR3 is 16 residues long. The CDR3 spells CASSGRSTGKTYGYTF. DNA of the CDR3: TGTGCCAGCAGCGGTCGAAGTACTGGAAAGACCTATGGCTACACCTTC.

J is TRBJ2-2 and V is TRBV2, with D perhaps matching TRBD1 (5 bases). V was pared by 7 bases and J by 4 bases, with 13 bases between. The CDR3 has 14 amino acids. Germline V gene data show CDR1 as SNHLY and CDR2 as FYNNEI. The CDR3 coding sequence is TGTGCCAGCAATGGGCAGGGCGGCACCGGGGAGCTGTTTTTT. Translation: CASNGQGGTGELFF. Looking up the rest from reference TRBV2 and TRBJ2-2 gives the full variable domain: EPEVTQTPSHQVTQMGQEVILRCVPISNHLYFYWYRQILGQKVEFLVSFYNNEISEKSEIFDDQFSVERPDGSNFTLKIRSTKLEDSAMYFCASNGQGGTGELFFGEGSRLTVL.

V gene TRBV18 combines with J gene TRBJ2-5; TRBD2 matches at 7 bases. CDR1 and CDR2 (germline): KGHSH, LQKENI. The length of the CDR3 is 16 residues. After removal of 0 bases from V and 5 bases from J, the junction contained 9 bases not matched to a gene. CDR3 amino acids: CASSPPLGGVEETQYF. In nucleotides, the CDR3 is TGTGCCAGCTCACCACCGTTGGGAGGGGTGGAGGAGACCCAGTACTTC.

V usage is TRBV1 and J usage is TRBJ2-5; the table's D call of TRBD2 was not tested on the DNA. TRBV1 is termed a pseudogene. The CDR3 spans 20 residues. Written as DNA, the CDR3 is TGCACCAGCAGCCAGGCCCCCCGGACTAGCGGAGATAATGGTGGGGAGACCCAGTACTTC. It codes for CTSSQAPRTSGDNGGETQYF.

This chain uses TRBV6-6 with TRBJ2-7, with TRBD2 matching over 7 bases. V was clipped by 2 bases and J by 10 bases; unmatched bases: 5. Germline V CDR1 and CDR2: MNHNY, SVGAGI (reference sequence). This CDR3 is 12 amino acids long. CDR3: CASSYGGEGQYF. The CDR3 DNA reads as TGTGCCAGCAGTTACGGCGGGGAGGGACAGTACTTC.

Only a few counts were recorded for this clone. This chain connects TRBV7-9 to TRBJ2-3, with a possible D match to TRBD2 (5 bases). This CDR3 has 11 residues. The V gene's germline CDR1 is SEHNR and CDR2 FQNEAQ (reference sequence). Trimming took off 8 bases at V and 5 bases at J, with 8 bases between the two ends. The CDR3 sequence: CASGEKDTQYF. DNA of the CDR3: TGTGCCAGCGGGGAGAAAGATACGCAGTATTTT.

This rearrangement joins TRBV19 to TRBJ1-1, with 7 bases identical to TRBD1. Germline V gene sequence: CDR1 LNHDA, CDR2 SQIVND (reference sequence). The CDR3 extends over 15 amino acids. The junction had 19 bases not matched to a gene; V was cut back by 6 bases and J by 12 bases. CDR3 loop: CASSEYRGGTGAPFF. The DNA for the CDR3 is TGTGCCAGTAGCGAGTATCGGGGGGGCACAGGGGCACCTTTCTTT.

The chain has TRBV9 and TRBJ1-4; D is unclear. This CDR3 has 13 amino acids. CDR1 and CDR2 (germline): SGDLS, YYNGEE. V lost 3 bases and J 13 bases, leaving 16 bases between the germline ends. CDR3 sequence (DNA): TGTGCCAGCAGCGCAAACTCGGGTCCCCCACTGTTTTTT. Amino acid sequence: CASSANSGPPLFF.

V usage is TRBV29-1 and J usage is TRBJ2-1, with 13 nucleotides matching TRBD2. With V trimmed by 2 bases and J by 8 bases, 18 bases remained unmatched. CDR3 length equals 19 residues. Per the germline V gene, CDR1 is SQVTM and CDR2 is ANQGSEA. CDR3 in DNA: TGCAGCGTTGAACTACGAGGGGGCCCAAGACTAGCGGGAGGTGATGAGCAGTTCTTC. It codes for CSVELRGGPRLAGGDEQFF.

This chain links TRBV6-1 with TRBJ2-4; D unclear. CDR3 size: 14 residues. From germline, CDR1 is MNHNS and CDR2 SASEGT. Trimming took off 2 bases at V and 7 bases at J, with 12 bases between the two ends. The CDR3 region is CASSEIWASNIQYF. In DNA form, the CDR3 reads TGTGCCAGCAGTGAAATTTGGGCTAGTAACATTCAGTACTTC.

The V call is TRBV6-9, the J call TRBJ2-7, with 13 bases aligning to TRBD2. CDR3 size: 14 residues. J was trimmed by 7 bases and V by 6 bases; bases with no gene match: 6. The germline gives CDR1 MNHGY, CDR2 SVAAGI. Here the CDR3 DNA reads TGTGCCAGCAGCCTCGGGACTAGCGGGACGGAGCAGTACTTC. It specifies CASSLGTSGTEQYF.

The chain joins TRBV5-1 to TRBJ2-7, with a possible D match to TRBD1 (5 bases). The CDR3 consists of 15 residues. V was clipped by 2 bases and J by 3 bases, with 15 bases between them. CDR1 and CDR2 (germline): SGHRS, YFSETQ. This CDR3 is CASSFFVGQDYEQYF. In DNA, the CDR3 is TGCGCCAGCAGCTTTTTCGTGGGGCAGGACTACGAGCAGTACTTC.

The J gene is TRBJ2-5, the V gene TRBV7-3, with 7 nucleotides matching TRBD2. The CDR3 spans 13 residues. Germline CDR1 and CDR2: SGHTA and FQGTGA. Germline trimming cut 10 bases from V and 2 bases from J; bases unmatched to any gene: 7. CDR3 protein: CATQRGLQETQYF. The DNA of the CDR3 is TGTGCCACCCAGCGGGGACTGCAAGAGACCCAGTACTTC.

This clone was detected once. This chain joins TRBV30 and TRBJ2-7, with 9 bases fitting TRBD1. V lost 7 bases to trimming and J lost 1 base; unmatched junction nucleotides: 5. From germline, CDR1 is GTSNPN and CDR2 SVGIG (reference sequence). The CDR3 runs to 13 residues. CDR3: CAYQDRGSYEQYF. CDR3 nucleotides: TGTGCCTACCAAGACAGGGGGTCCTACGAGCAGTACTTC.

This sequence joins TRBV19 and TRBJ2-2; perhaps TRBD1 as D (6 bases). The germline CDR1 and CDR2 sequences are LNHDA and SQIVND (reference sequence). The V and J ends lost 4 bases and 1 base respectively, with 7 bases between them. The CDR3 consists of 14 residues. The CDR3 spells CASSKQGNTGELFF. The DNA for the CDR3 is TGTGCCAGTAGTAAACAGGGGAACACCGGGGAGCTGTTTTTT.

This clone has more than one count but fewer than ten. Other DNA sequences within the sample encode an identical CDR3. This chain joins TRBV5-5 and TRBJ2-7; 7 nucleotides align to TRBD1. The trim removed 4 bases at V and 7 bases at J, leaving 8 bases unmatched. CDR3 length: 13 residues. Germline CDR1 reads SGHKS; CDR2 reads YYEKEE (reference sequence). The CDR3 here is CASSRTTGAEQYF. CDR3 nucleotide sequence: TGTGCCAGCAGCCGAACCACAGGGGCGGAGCAGTACTTC.

Note on this clone: Other DNA sequences of this sample code for an identical CDR3. The CDR3 DNA follows: TGTGCCAGCAGTTGGCGGGATCCCCCCTACGAGCAGTACTTC. Its protein is CASSWRDPPYEQYF. The chain combines TRBV27 with TRBJ2-7; maybe TRBD2 (6 bases). The CDR3 has 14 amino acids. V was pared by 4 bases and J by 2 bases, with 12 bases between. Germline-derived CDR1 and CDR2 are MNHEY and SMNVEV (reference sequence).

This chain connects TRBV5-1 to TRBJ2-3; no reliable D call. Trimming took off 5 bases at V and 0 bases at J, with 4 bases between the two ends. Looked up from germline, CDR1 is SGHRS and CDR2 is YFSETQ. The CDR3 extends over 12 amino acids. The CDR3 protein is CASRPSTDTQYF. As DNA, the CDR3 is TGCGCCAGCAGGCCGAGCACAGATACGCAGTATTTT.

The CDR3 DNA sequence: TGTGCCAGCAGCGTAGCACAGGGTGGCGGTGGTGGCTACACCTTC. Translation: CASSVAQGGGGGYTF. The rearrangement links TRBV9 to TRBJ1-2; tentatively, D is TRBD1 (6 bases). This CDR3 comprises 15 residues. The germline CDR1 and CDR2 sequences are SGDLS and YYNGEE. Trimming removed 0 bases from V and 7 bases from J, with 16 bases in between.

The chain uses TRBV6-1 and TRBJ1-1; TRBD1 matches at 10 bases. CDR3 length: 16 amino acids. J lost 5 bases, V lost 4 bases, and 10 bases had no gene match. From germline, CDR1 is MNHNS and CDR2 SASEGT. In DNA, the CDR3 is TGTGCCAGCAGTGGCGACAGGGGGCTTAAGGGGACTGAAGCTTTCTTT. This encodes CASSGDRGLKGTEAFF.

This clone was seen only a few times. The V call is TRBV10-3, the J call TRBJ2-2; D gene ambiguous. Germline V gene data show CDR1 as ENHRY and CDR2 as SYGVKD. The ends were cut back, 5 bases at V and 3 bases at J, with 13 bases in the middle. The CDR3 loop spans 15 amino acids. This CDR3 reads CAISTRAADTGELFF. The CDR3 bases are TGTGCCATCAGTACCCGAGCCGCGGACACCGGGGAGCTGTTTTTT.

The chain combines TRBV7-9 with TRBJ2-1, with TRBD2 matching 13 bases. Germline CDR1 is SEHNR and CDR2 is FQNEAQ (reference sequence). CDR3 size: 14 residues. Unmatched junction bases numbered 5, after V lost 5 bases and J lost 10 bases. CDR3 amino acids: CASSRTSGSGEQFF. The CDR3 DNA sequence: TGTGCCAGCAGCCGGACTAGCGGGAGTGGGGAGCAGTTCTTC.

The V gene is TRBV13, the J gene TRBJ2-3; 15 bases are a match to TRBD2. Germline lookup yields CDR1 PRHDT and CDR2 FYEKMQ (reference sequence). V dropped 0 bases and J dropped 0; count of bases not matched to a gene: 13. The CDR3 length is 22 residues. CDR3 loop: CASSLGRPGLAGGPYSTDTQYF. The DNA for the CDR3 is TGTGCCAGCAGCTTAGGCAGACCGGGACTAGCGGGAGGCCCTTATAGCACAGATACGCAGTATTTT.

V and J are TRBV7-3 and TRBJ2-5; D may be TRBD2 (6 bases). The V gene lost 6 bases and the J gene lost 5 bases, with 22 bases spanning the gap. This CDR3 comprises 16 residues. Germline lookup yields CDR1 SGHTA and CDR2 FQGTGA. The CDR3 coding sequence is TGTGCCAGCAGTTCCCCGAGGAGAGGAGGAGGGGAGACCCAGTACTTC. It translates to CASSSPRRGGGETQYF.

This clone was counted only a few times. The chain recombines TRBV5-1 with TRBJ2-3; 8 nucleotides align to TRBD1. The CDR3 runs 15 residues. Trimming cost V 4 bases and J 2 bases; bases outside gene matches: 6. CDR1 and CDR2 (germline): SGHRS, YFSETQ. The CDR3 DNA reads as TGCGCCAGCAGCCTCGGACAGGGTTTCACAGATACGCAGTATTTT. Encoded protein: CASSLGQGFTDTQYF.

This clone was observed once. The chain is built from TRBV2 and TRBJ1-1; TRBD1 is a possible D gene (5 bases). Germline-derived CDR1 and CDR2 are SNHLY and FYNNEI. CDR3 size: 13 residues. Trimming cost V 5 bases and J 3 bases, with 10 bases left between them. The CDR3, as DNA: TGTGCCAGCAGTTGGGACGCCGACACTGAAGCTTTCTTT. Translated: CASSWDADTEAFF.

This clone was seen just once. This chain links TRBV4-1 with TRBJ2-5; D gene ambiguous. The better agreement between TRBJ2-7 and the DNA end casts doubt on the J call. This CDR3 contains 14 residues. Germline V CDR1 and CDR2: MGHRA, YSYEKL. The DNA for the CDR3 is TGCGCCAGCAGCCATACAGACGATTCCTACGAGCAGTACTTC. Residues: CASSHTDDSYEQYF.

V gene TRBV30 combines with J gene TRBJ2-2; D is undetermined. Trimming pared 2 bases from V and 2 bases from J, leaving 6 bases between. Germline V CDR1 and CDR2: GTSNPN, SVGIG (reference sequence). The CDR3 extends over 13 amino acids. For the CDR3, the DNA is TGTGCCTGGAGTAGTGTCAACACCGGGGAGCTGTTTTTT. Translated, it gives CAWSSVNTGELFF.

V is TRBV2 and J is TRBJ2-7, with TRBD1 as a possible D gene (5 bases). V lost 11 bases to trimming and J lost 0 bases, with 14 bases between them. The CDR3 spans 13 residues. Per germline, CDR1 SNHLY and CDR2 FYNNEI. The CDR3 region is CAGTAGSSYEQYF. As DNA, the CDR3 is TGTGCCGGAACTGCAGGGTCCTCCTACGAGCAGTACTTC.

V and J are TRBV6-6 and TRBJ2-1; the D is unclear. V was trimmed by 8 bases and J by 7 bases, leaving 9 bases between them. The CDR3 loop spans 11 amino acids. CDR1 is MNHNY, CDR2 SVGAGI, per germline (reference sequence). CDR3 protein: CASASPNEQFF. In DNA form, the CDR3 reads TGTGCCAGCGCGTCCCCTAATGAGCAGTTCTTC.

This sequence joins TRBV2 and TRBJ2-3; D unresolved. V was trimmed by 3 bases and J by 2 bases, leaving 9 bases between them. Germline V gene data show CDR1 as SNHLY and CDR2 as FYNNEI. CDR3 size: 14 residues. The CDR3 DNA sequence: TGTGCCAGCAGTGATGGGTCCCCCACAGATACGCAGTATTTT. Residues: CASSDGSPTDTQYF.